This is a list of T cell receptor beta chains from one sample in a study of radiotherapy plus CTLA-4 blockade in lung cancer. The table came from immunoSEQ multiplex PCR; TCRdb's copy has only in-frame clones and leaves some out. Altogether just under 60,000 clones are present, 77% being singletons, with the ten largest covering roughly 4%. This material consisted of peripheral blood, taken from a patient treated with radiotherapy plus ipilimumab. The source of these receptors is a human donor with non-small cell lung cancer who had a partial response to radiotherapy plus ipilimumab. CDR3s include the opening cysteine and the closing phenylalanine or tryptophan. The D gene is left open where the match is weak. Some rows have no size entry. The others give once, few or many, or a class for an expanded clone.

cdr3_nt: TGTGCCAGCAGTTTCCCAGGGGCTGAAGAGACCCAGTACTTC; cdr3_aa: CASSFPGAEETQYF; clone_size: .; v_call: TRBV28; d_call: .; cdr3_length: 14; j_call: TRBJ2-5
cdr3_nt: TGTGCCAGCAGTTACTCCGGGGGACAGAGGCGAGATGAAGCTTTCTTT; cdr3_aa: CASSYSGGQRRDEAFF; clone_size: .; v_call: TRBV6-6; d_call: TRBD1; cdr3_length: 16; j_call: TRBJ1-1
cdr3_nt: TGTGCCAGCAGGTACCCTGGACAGGGCGAATATGGCTACACCTTC; cdr3_aa: CASRYPGQGEYGYTF; clone_size: once; v_call: TRBV2; d_call: TRBD1; cdr3_length: 15; j_call: TRBJ1-2
cdr3_nt: TGTGCCAGCAGTTACTTGGGACAGGGGGCCGGGGAGCTGTTTTTT; cdr3_aa: CASSYLGQGAGELFF; clone_size: few; v_call: TRBV6-5; d_call: TRBD1; cdr3_length: 15; j_call: TRBJ2-2
cdr3_nt: TGTGCCAGCAGCTATACCGGACAGGGAGCTGAGGAGCAGTACTTC; cdr3_aa: CASSYTGQGAEEQYF; clone_size: .; v_call: TRBV7-8; d_call: TRBD1; cdr3_length: 15; j_call: TRBJ2-7
cdr3_nt: TGTGCCAGCAGACTAGCGGGGGGGCTGGTCGGGGAGCTGTTTTTT; cdr3_aa: CASRLAGGLVGELFF; clone_size: .; v_call: TRBV27; d_call: TRBD2; cdr3_length: 15; j_call: TRBJ2-2
cdr3_nt: TGTGCCAGCAGCTTGGGGGGGGATTATCCCTACGAGCAGTACTTC; cdr3_aa: CASSLGGDYPYEQYF; clone_size: .; v_call: TRBV5-4; d_call: .; cdr3_length: 15; j_call: TRBJ2-7
cdr3_nt: TGTGCCATCAAGGGGTCCTGGAGCACTGAAGCTTTCTTT; cdr3_aa: CAIKGSWSTEAFF; clone_size: few; v_call: TRBV6-5; d_call: .; cdr3_length: 13; j_call: TRBJ1-1
cdr3_nt: TGTGCCAGCAGACAAGGGGGCCTCACTACTGAAGCTTTCTTT; cdr3_aa: CASRQGGLTTEAFF; clone_size: .; v_call: TRBV6-6; d_call: TRBD1; cdr3_length: 14; j_call: TRBJ1-1
cdr3_nt: TGTGCCAGTAGTACCCGACGGGGAGGGTCCACTGAAGCTTTCTTT; cdr3_aa: CASSTRRGGSTEAFF; clone_size: .; v_call: TRBV19; d_call: .; cdr3_length: 15; j_call: TRBJ1-1
cdr3_nt: TGTGCCAGCAGCTTGCCCGGGGGGCGCGATGAAAAACTGTTTTTT; cdr3_aa: CASSLPGGRDEKLFF; clone_size: .; v_call: TRBV5-6; d_call: .; cdr3_length: 15; j_call: TRBJ1-4
cdr3_nt: TGTGCCAGCAGCCTTCTCAGGTTTCCCCTGTCTGGGGCCAACGTCCTGACTTTC; cdr3_aa: CASSLLRFPLSGANVLTF; clone_size: .; v_call: TRBV5-8; d_call: .; cdr3_length: 18; j_call: TRBJ2-6
cdr3_nt: TGCGCCAGCAGCTTGGGGTTACTAGCGCGACGAGCATACAATGAGCAGTTCTTC; cdr3_aa: CASSLGLLARRAYNEQFF; clone_size: .; v_call: TRBV5-1; d_call: TRBD2; cdr3_length: 18; j_call: TRBJ2-1
cdr3_nt: TGTGCCAGCAGTTACTCGTACAGGGAGAACTACGAGCAGTACTTC; cdr3_aa: CASSYSYRENYEQYF; clone_size: .; v_call: TRBV6-5; d_call: .; cdr3_length: 15; j_call: TRBJ2-7
cdr3_nt: TGTGCCAGCAGCTTGAGCCTACCGAACACCGGGGAGCTGTTTTTT; cdr3_aa: CASSLSLPNTGELFF; clone_size: .; v_call: TRBV11-2; d_call: .; cdr3_length: 15; j_call: TRBJ2-2
cdr3_nt: TGTGCCAGCAGCTTCGGGACAGGGCGAAATGAAAAACTGTTTTTT; cdr3_aa: CASSFGTGRNEKLFF; clone_size: .; v_call: TRBV13; d_call: TRBD1; cdr3_length: 15; j_call: TRBJ1-4
cdr3_nt: TGCGCCAGCAGCCAAGTGGGTTCAGGGGTCGGGGAGCTGTTTTTT; cdr3_aa: CASSQVGSGVGELFF; clone_size: .; v_call: TRBV4-3; d_call: .; cdr3_length: 15; j_call: TRBJ2-2
cdr3_nt: TGCAGCGTGGGGACTAGCGGGGGGATCCACGAGCAGTACTTC; cdr3_aa: CSVGTSGGIHEQYF; clone_size: .; v_call: TRBV29-1; d_call: TRBD2; cdr3_length: 14; j_call: TRBJ2-7
cdr3_nt: TGCAGCGTTGGACAGAGCTCCTACGAGCAGTACTTC; cdr3_aa: CSVGQSSYEQYF; clone_size: .; v_call: TRBV29-1; d_call: .; cdr3_length: 12; j_call: TRBJ2-7
cdr3_nt: TGTGCCAGTAGCAGAGCCTCCAATACAGGGTCTGGCAATCAGCCCCAGCATTTT; cdr3_aa: CASSRASNTGSGNQPQHF; clone_size: few; v_call: TRBV19; d_call: .; cdr3_length: 18; j_call: TRBJ1-5